This T cell receptor beta chain was recovered during a study of T cells in Graves' hyperthyroidism and ophthalmopathy. Study at large: Peripheral blood was secured at the point of initial diagnosis, before any treatment. Overall study results and limits: The blood repertoire included most of the expanded thyroid clonotypes above 0.001.

TCR beta CDR3 regions were amplified from RNA transcripts. Initially, a first-round RT-PCR of the TCR CDR3 employed the HTBI primer set. MiXCR, applied by TCRdb to the multiplex PCR reads, yields one record per CDR3 protein. The profile covers 700,000 or so distinct CDR3 sequences, with around 13% appearing a single time and 12% taken by the ten largest. A patient was excluded if there was uncontrolled infection, other autoimmune disease, pregnancy or lactation. The PBMCs were sourced from fresh peripheral blood (approximately 9.6 ml). Germline CDR1 is SQVTM and CDR2 is ANQGSEA. The J segment lost 1 base and the V segment lost 6 bases, leaving 4 bases of the junction unmatched. The CDR3 is made up of 13 amino acids. This clonotype was picked up many times. Its antigen is not identified.

This chain uses TRBV29-1 with TRBJ2-3; 7 bases are shared with TRBD1. The sequencing sample was made of blood. The sequence derives from a woman aged 45-59 years with Graves' ophthalmopathy. The CDR3 nucleotides read TGCAGCGTCCGACAGGGCGGCACAGATACGCAGTATTTT. Translation: CSVRQGGTDTQYF.